The next 29 T cell receptor beta chains were all read from a single sample in a study of control samples from healthy donors and cancer patients. Clones were sequenced by immunoSEQ multiplex PCR, and TCRdb holds only the in-frame ones, with some missing. Among fewer than 130,000 clones listed, more than 75% were seen once. The sample comprised PBMCs. The receptors derive from a woman aged 55-75 years with lung cancer.

This chain joins TRBV4-3 and TRBJ2-1; 8 bases agree with TRBD2. The ends lost 0 bases at V and 6 bases at J; junction bases unmatched: 4. CDR3 length equals 15 residues. Per the germline V gene, CDR1 is LGHNA and CDR2 is YSLEER. DNA of the CDR3: TGCGCCAGCAGCCAAGACCGACTAGCGACCAATGAGCAGTTCTTC. It specifies CASSQDRLATNEQFF.

The chain couples TRBV7-9 to TRBJ2-7; the match to TRBD2 covers 8 bases. The germline V gene encodes CDR1 SEHNR and CDR2 FQNEAQ (reference sequence). V shed 5 bases and J 6 bases; nucleotides not matched to a gene: 6. The CDR3 is made up of 13 amino acids. CDR3 coding DNA: TGTGCCAGCAGCGTAACTAGCGGCGCCGAGCAGTACTTC. Translated: CASSVTSGAEQYF.

The chain combines TRBV19 with TRBJ2-2; D is undetermined. V was pared by 0 bases and J by 5 bases, with 7 bases between. Germline CDR1 LNHDA, CDR2 SQIVND (reference sequence). This CDR3 is 14 amino acids long. DNA for the CDR3: TGTGCCAGTAGTATAGATTCGAGGACCGGGGAGCTGTTTTTT. Translating gives CASSIDSRTGELFF.

The rearrangement links TRBV7-9 to TRBJ1-1; possible D gene TRBD1, 5 bases. The germline V and J ends were trimmed by 4 bases and 4 bases, with 22 bases remaining between them. CDR3 length: 17 residues. CDR1 and CDR2 from the germline V gene are SEHNR and FQNEAQ (reference sequence). The CDR3 is CASSSLAGQGRVTEAFF. The CDR3, as DNA: TGTGCCAGCAGCTCTTTAGCGGGGCAGGGAAGGGTCACTGAAGCTTTCTTT. Variable domain in full (rest from reference TRBV7-9 and TRBJ1-1): DTGVSQNPRHKITKRGQNVTFRCDPISEHNRLYWYRQTLGQGPEFLTYFQNEAQLEKSRLLSDRFSAERPKGSFSTLEIQRTEQGDSAMYLCASSSLAGQGRVTEAFFGQGTRLTVV.

The chain couples TRBV14 to TRBJ1-1; D is undetermined. The CDR3 is 13 amino acids. CDR1 SGHDN and CDR2 FVKESK come from the germline V gene. V was clipped by 2 bases and J by 4 bases, with 8 bases between them. CDR3 sequence reads: CASSQSPGTEAFF. CDR3 bases: TGTGCCAGCAGCCAATCCCCAGGCACTGAAGCTTTCTTT.

The V gene is TRBV7-2, the J gene TRBJ2-1; 7 bases line up with TRBD2. CDR1 and CDR2 (germline): SGHTA, FQGNSA. The CDR3 sequence is 17 residues long. After removal of 1 base from V and 3 bases from J, the junction contained 9 bases not matched to a gene. DNA for the CDR3: TGTGCCAGCAGCTTAGGCGGGAGCGCGCTCCTCTACAATGAGCAGTTCTTC. This encodes CASSLGGSALLYNEQFF.

J is TRBJ1-4 and V is TRBV10-3; no firm D call. Germline CDR1 and CDR2: ENHRY and SYGVKD. This CDR3 spans 13 amino acids. The germline V and J ends were trimmed by 6 bases and 4 bases, with 9 bases remaining between them. CDR3 sequence (DNA): TGTGCCATCAGGGGAGACCTTAATGAAAAACTGTTTTTT. It codes for CAIRGDLNEKLFF.

The V gene is TRBV30, the J gene TRBJ1-3, with D uncertain. The CDR3 runs 14 residues. Germline CDR1 is GTSNPN and CDR2 is SVGIG (reference sequence). Trimming removed 2 bases from V and 4 bases from J, with 12 bases in between. CDR3 bases: TGTGCCTGGAGTCTCGGGCTTTCGGGAAACACCATATATTTT. Its translation is CAWSLGLSGNTIYF.

The rearrangement links TRBV5-1 to TRBJ1-3; 9 positions agree with TRBD1. V shed 5 bases, J shed 5 bases, and the junction held 5 bases outside the gene matches. Germline V CDR1 and CDR2: SGHRS, YFSETQ. This CDR3 spans 14 amino acids. The chain's CDR3 is CASSPGQGRNTIYF. The CDR3 DNA reads TGCGCCAGCAGTCCGGGACAGGGAAGAAACACCATATATTTT. Variable domain in full (rest from reference TRBV5-1 and TRBJ1-3): KAGVTQTPRYLIKTRGQQVTLSCSPISGHRSVSWYQQTPGQGLQFLFEYFSETQRNKGNFPGRFSGRQFSNSRSEMNVSTLELGDSALYLCASSPGQGRNTIYFGEGSWLTVV.

CDR3 residues: CASSSSGSGDTQYF. CDR3 sequence (DNA): TGTGCCAGCAGCTCCTCAGGTAGCGGAGATACGCAGTATTTT. The chain uses TRBV5-4 and TRBJ2-3; tentative D call: TRBD2 (6 bases). V lost 3 bases and J 5 bases, leaving 13 bases between the germline ends. CDR1 and CDR2 from the germline V gene are SGHNT and YYREEE (reference sequence). This CDR3 contains 14 residues.

V gene TRBV6-4 combines with J gene TRBJ2-3; D possibly uses TRBD1 or TRBD2 (5 bases each). V was trimmed by 0 bases and J by 8 bases, leaving 6 bases between them. CDR1 and CDR2 (germline): MRHNA, SNTAGT. This CDR3 has 12 residues. CDR3 in DNA: TGTGCCAGCAGTGACTCTGGGACTACGCAGTATTTT. Translating gives CASSDSGTTQYF.

V is TRBV6-1 and J is TRBJ2-7; D is uncertain. The germline V gene has CDR1 MNHNS and CDR2 SASEGT. V lost 0 bases, J lost 4 bases, and 19 bases lay in between. The CDR3 is made up of 17 amino acids. The CDR3 nucleotides are TGTGCCAGCAGTGAAGCTGAATTGGGCAGGTCAAGTTACGAGCAGTACTTC. This gives the protein CASSEAELGRSSYEQYF.

The chain has TRBV6-5 and TRBJ2-3; D not resolved. V gave up 4 bases and J gave up 4 bases, with 15 bases separating them. CDR3 length: 15 amino acids. Germline V CDR1 and CDR2: MNHEY, SVGAGI. DNA of the CDR3: TGTGCCAGCAGTTTCTCGACTCCCTTGGCAGATACGCAGTATTTT. Protein product: CASSFSTPLADTQYF.

The rearrangement joins TRBV7-2 to TRBJ2-3; D is undetermined. Germline assignment: CDR1 SGHTA and CDR2 FQGNSA. V shed 5 bases and J shed 2 bases, with 5 bases lying between them. The CDR3 extends over 12 amino acids. The CDR3 spells CASSPFTDTQYF. CDR3 nucleotides: TGTGCCAGCAGCCCTTTCACAGATACGCAGTATTTT.

The rearrangement joins TRBV9 to TRBJ1-2; TRBD1 aligns across 10 bases. The V segment lost 4 bases and the J segment 4 bases; nucleotides outside the gene matches: 7. The CDR3 covers 15 residues. Germline CDR1 SGDLS, CDR2 YYNGEE. CDR3: CASSLRTGGGYGYTF. The CDR3 DNA follows: TGTGCCAGCAGCCTAAGGACAGGGGGGGGCTATGGCTACACCTTC.

The chain has TRBV11-2 and TRBJ2-5; the D gene could be TRBD1 or TRBD2 (5 bases each). The CDR3 spans 16 residues. From germline, CDR1 is SGHAT and CDR2 FQNNGV. The V end was cut by 0 bases, the J end by 6 bases, with 17 bases between. CDR3 amino acids: CASSLDLGTNGKTQYF. CDR3 bases: TGTGCCAGCAGCTTAGATCTGGGGACCAACGGAAAGACCCAGTACTTC.

The J gene is TRBJ1-1, the V gene TRBV14; D is perhaps TRBD1 (6 bases). This CDR3 comprises 15 residues. Trimming took off 3 bases at V and 6 bases at J, with 17 bases between the two ends. The germline V gene encodes CDR1 SGHDN and CDR2 FVKESK. Here the CDR3 reads CASSQQVTGPAEAFF. The CDR3 coding sequence is TGTGCCAGCAGCCAGCAAGTTACAGGGCCGGCTGAAGCTTTCTTT.

The chain couples TRBV30 to TRBJ1-5; D possibly corresponds to TRBD1 (6 bases). The CDR3 extends over 15 amino acids. Germline CDR1 GTSNPN, CDR2 SVGIG (reference sequence). Trimming shortened V by 4 bases and J by 2 bases, and 15 bases separated the two germline ends. The CDR3 region is CAWTQGGVGNQPQHF. CDR3 bases: TGTGCCTGGACCCAAGGGGGGGTTGGCAATCAGCCCCAGCATTTT.

V gene TRBV4-3 combines with J gene TRBJ2-7; 7 nucleotides align to TRBD1. CDR3 length equals 15 residues. J was trimmed by 7 bases and V by 0 bases; bases with no gene match: 9. Germline-derived CDR1 and CDR2 are LGHNA and YSLEER. This chain's CDR3 is CASSQDTTGFGEQYF. The CDR3 nucleotides are TGCGCCAGCAGCCAAGATACGACAGGGTTCGGTGAGCAGTACTTC.

V and J are TRBV27 and TRBJ1-1; a weak D match, TRBD1 (5 bases). The CDR3 loop spans 12 amino acids. V lost 4 bases to trimming and J lost 7 bases, with 10 bases between them. The germline V gene encodes CDR1 MNHEY and CDR2 SMNVEV (reference sequence). CDR3 sequence (DNA): TGTGCCAGCAGTTGGGTGGGGGGTGAAGCTTTCTTT. It codes for CASSWVGGEAFF.

The rearrangement links TRBV7-2 to TRBJ2-5; maybe TRBD2 (5 bases). The CDR3 loop spans 14 amino acids. With 3 bases removed from V and 5 bases from J, the gap between germline ends came to 13 bases. Germline-derived CDR1 and CDR2 are SGHTA and FQGNSA. The CDR3 nucleotides read TGTGCCAGCAGCTTTGGCGGGTCCGTCGAGACCCAGTACTTC. Translating it yields CASSFGGSVETQYF.

CDR3: CASSFGTLETQYF. As DNA, the CDR3 is TGTGCCAGCAGCTTCGGGACACTGGAGACCCAGTACTTC. The chain links TRBV5-6 to TRBJ2-5; possibly TRBD1 for D (6 bases). Looked up from germline, CDR1 is SGHDT and CDR2 is YYEEEE. The CDR3 covers 13 residues. Between the trimmed V and J ends, which lost 2 bases and 5 bases, there was a span of 10 bases.

The V call is TRBV29-1, the J call TRBJ1-5; D is unclear. The length of the CDR3 is 16 residues. Germline CDR1 and CDR2: SQVTM and ANQGSEA. V lost 4 bases and J 1 base, leaving 17 bases between the germline ends. The CDR3 loop reads CSVVVGVSSSNQPQHF. The CDR3 nucleotides are TGCAGCGTTGTGGTTGGTGTCAGCTCCAGCAATCAGCCCCAGCATTTT.

The table lists this clone with a count of one. The CDR3 DNA sequence: TGTGCCAGTAGTCAACAGGGGGACTATGGCTACACCTTC. Translated, it gives CASSQQGDYGYTF. J is TRBJ1-2 and V is TRBV19; 8 bases map to TRBD1. Germline CDR1 and CDR2: LNHDA and SQIVND (reference sequence). Losses at the gene ends were 5 bases for V and 3 bases for J; bases not matched to a gene: 2. This CDR3 has 13 amino acids.

The chain couples TRBV27 to TRBJ2-5; TRBD2 aligns across 7 bases. The CDR3 is made up of 15 amino acids. V lost 6 bases to trimming and J lost 5 bases; unmatched junction nucleotides: 12. CDR1 MNHEY and CDR2 SMNVEV come from the germline V gene (reference sequence). The CDR3 sequence: CASRSRWGGGETQYF. In nucleotides, the CDR3 is TGTGCCAGCAGATCGCGTTGGGGGGGAGGCGAGACCCAGTACTTC.

This sequence joins TRBV10-3 and TRBJ1-4; 7 positions agree with TRBD1. The trim removed 3 bases at V and 8 bases at J, leaving 9 bases unmatched. The CDR3 covers 15 residues. The germline V gene encodes CDR1 ENHRY and CDR2 SYGVKD. This CDR3 reads CAISDQAGGQEKLFF. The CDR3 region has the DNA TGTGCCATCAGTGATCAAGCAGGGGGACAGGAAAAACTGTTTTTT.

The chain employs TRBV10-2 and TRBJ2-7; TRBD2 matches 11 bases. The CDR3 is made up of 14 amino acids. Germline V gene data show CDR1 as WSHSY and CDR2 as SAAADI. Germline trimming cut 6 bases from V and 0 bases from J; bases unmatched to any gene: 1. CDR3 residues: CASRLAGDSYEQYF. The CDR3 DNA reads TGCGCCAGCAGACTAGCGGGGGACTCCTACGAGCAGTACTTC.

The rearrangement joins TRBV5-1 to TRBJ1-2; no clear D. Looked up from germline, CDR1 is SGHRS and CDR2 is YFSETQ. The CDR3 runs 13 residues. V was pared by 4 bases and J by 9 bases, with 16 bases between. The CDR3 reads CASSQTLELSYTF. The DNA of the CDR3 is TGCGCCAGCAGCCAGACATTGGAATTAAGCTACACCTTC.

The genes are TRBV11-2 and TRBJ1-2; TRBD1 matches at 7 bases. V trimming: 8 bases; J trimming: 4 bases; junction bases outside the gene matches: 7. Germline CDR1 reads SGHAT; CDR2 reads FQNNGV. This CDR3 contains 13 residues. The CDR3 spells CASRLAGGYGYTF. As DNA, the CDR3 is TGTGCCAGCCGCCTGGCAGGGGGCTATGGCTACACCTTC.